The 8 T cell receptor beta chains listed next were all sequenced from one sample in a study of beta chain features in type 1 diabetes (dated by TCRdb to the late 2010s). Beyond this particular receptor, the publication reports: A moderate but significant shortening of TCRB CDR3 length was observed in type 1 diabetes patients in all four CD4+ subsets.

Their antigens remain unidentified. Libraries came from the immunoSEQ multiplex PCR assay. All of the isolated RNA was reverse transcribed with the High Capacity cDNA Reverse Transcription Kit, so expressed TCRB transcripts were sequenced. TCRdb stores this immuneACCESS table with in-frame sequences only. Part of the clones is absent; in the studies checked, under half of the shortfall reflects unresolved V genes, and no reason is known for the rest. The sample table records fewer than 30,000 clones; around three fifths of these occur just once. The ten largest clones take up 1.3% to 1.5% of the sample. Sequencing input: Tregs from blood. The cell subset or site label, read with the paper, signifies: regulatory CD4+ T cells. These receptors all come from a woman younger than 35 with type 1 diabetes.

This clone was detected only a few times. The CDR3 nucleotides are TGCAGCGTTACTAAATCCCCTGCCGGGTCTGAAGCTTTCTTT. Translation gives CSVTKSPAGSEAFF. This chain connects TRBV29-1 to TRBJ1-1; D remains ambiguous. CDR3 length equals 14 residues. The germline V gene has CDR1 SQVTM and CDR2 ANQGSEA. Trimming pared 5 bases from V and 6 bases from J, leaving 19 bases between.

This clone was recorded once. The rearrangement uses TRBV6-6 and TRBJ1-3, with unresolved D. Looked up from germline, CDR1 is MNHNY and CDR2 is SVGAGI (reference sequence). CDR3 size: 13 residues. V lost 5 bases and J lost 3, with 8 bases in between. CDR3 in DNA: TGTGCCAGCAGTCCCCGGGGTGGAAACACCATATATTTT. The encoded protein is CASSPRGGNTIYF.

This clone appeared a few times. This rearrangement joins TRBV10-3 to TRBJ2-2, with 8 bases identical to TRBD1. This CDR3 region has 14 residues. The trim removed 10 bases at V and 2 bases at J, leaving 6 bases unmatched. Per the germline V gene, CDR1 is ENHRY and CDR2 is SYGVKD. The chain's CDR3 is CATGQGLNTGELFF. CDR3 bases: TGTGCCACCGGACAGGGTCTAAACACCGGGGAGCTGTTTTTT.

The chain combines TRBV29-1 with TRBJ1-5, with D possibly matching TRBD1 (5 bases). Between the trimmed V and J ends, which lost 4 bases and 4 bases, there was a span of 11 bases. The CDR3 length is 13 residues. From germline, CDR1 is SQVTM and CDR2 ANQGSEA. In DNA, the CDR3 is TGCAGCGTTGTGGTAGGGGCGAATCAGCCCCAGCATTTT. Its protein is CSVVVGANQPQHF.

This clone occurred a few times. J is TRBJ2-3 and V is TRBV7-9; 10 positions match TRBD2. The CDR3 contains 16 residues. V lost 4 bases, J lost 2 bases, and 6 bases stayed unmatched. In germline, CDR1 is SEHNR, CDR2 FQNEAQ (reference sequence). The DNA of the CDR3 is TGTGCCAGCAGCTGGGGCGGACTAGCGGACACAGATACGCAGTATTTT. This gives the protein CASSWGGLADTDTQYF.

The chain couples TRBV27 to TRBJ2-1, with 8 bases aligning to TRBD2. J lost 5 bases, V lost 2 bases, and 5 bases had no gene match. The CDR3 has 15 amino acids. Per germline, CDR1 MNHEY and CDR2 SMNVEV (reference sequence). The CDR3 spells CASSLRREANNEQFF. For the CDR3, the DNA is TGTGCCAGCAGTTTAAGGCGGGAGGCTAACAATGAGCAGTTCTTC.

The V and J genes are TRBV6-1 and TRBJ2-3, with 9 bases fitting TRBD2. The CDR3 loop spans 17 amino acids. V lost 3 bases, J lost 0 bases, and 7 bases stayed unmatched. The germline V gene has CDR1 MNHNS and CDR2 SASEGT. CDR3 bases: TGTGCCAGCAGTGAGGGAGTGACTAGCGGAAGCACAGATACGCAGTATTTT. Amino acid sequence: CASSEGVTSGSTDTQYF.

The chain employs TRBV12-5 and TRBJ2-1; 16 bases match TRBD2. CDR1 LGHNT and CDR2 FRNRAP come from the germline V gene. Trimming cost V 6 bases and J 8 bases; bases outside gene matches: 16. CDR3 size: 19 residues. This CDR3 is CASGPSGLAGGPSLDEQFF. CDR3 nucleotides: TGTGCTAGTGGCCCCTCGGGACTAGCGGGAGGGCCCTCTTTAGATGAGCAGTTCTTC.